Following are 10 T cell receptor beta chains from one sample sequenced in a study of T-cell reconstitution after alpha-beta-depleted transplantation in children. Unique molecular identifiers were incorporated during preparation of the TCRbeta library. TCRdb passed the PCR reads through MiXCR, listing each CDR3 protein once. The table shows roughly 500,000 distinct CDR3 sequences, with approximately 30% occurring only once. Specimen: PBMCs from the stem cell graft donor, collected from the stem cell graft. The source is a human donor who donated a stem cell graft to a child with aplastic anemia.

This clonotype came up a few times. The chain has TRBV6-5 and TRBJ2-4; D ambiguous. The CDR3 sequence is 16 residues long. Germline lookup yields CDR1 MNHEY and CDR2 SVGAGI. The ends were cut back, 5 bases at V and 0 bases at J, with 14 bases in the middle. CDR3 in amino acids: CASSTRSSLAKNIQYF. The DNA for the CDR3 is TGTGCCAGCAGTACCCGATCAAGCTTAGCCAAAAACATTCAGTACTTC.

V usage is TRBV7-2 and J usage is TRBJ1-2, with TRBD1 matching over 8 bases. The CDR3 is made up of 17 amino acids. Per the germline V gene, CDR1 is SGHTA and CDR2 is FQGNSA. V shed 4 bases and J 6 bases; nucleotides not matched to a gene: 16. This CDR3 reads CASSSPVGTGADHGYTF. In nucleotides, the CDR3 is TGTGCCAGCAGCTCGCCGGTCGGGACAGGAGCAGATCATGGCTACACCTTC.

The V call is TRBV7-2, the J call TRBJ1-1; 7 bases are a match to TRBD1. CDR3 length: 15 amino acids. Per the germline V gene, CDR1 is SGHTA and CDR2 is FQGNSA. J gave up 4 bases and V 5 bases, and 10 bases lay outside the gene matches. The CDR3 is CASSDRSGGGTEAFF. The CDR3 nucleotides read TGTGCCAGCAGCGATAGATCAGGGGGTGGCACTGAAGCTTTCTTT.

The genes are TRBV29-1 and TRBJ2-5, with 9 nucleotides matching TRBD1. The CDR3 runs to 13 residues. Germline loops: CDR1 SQVTM, CDR2 ANQGSEA. V shed 6 bases, J shed 5 bases, and the junction held 7 bases outside the gene matches. CDR3 residues: CSVRDRVGETQYF. The CDR3 bases are TGCAGCGTCCGGGACAGGGTCGGGGAGACCCAGTACTTC.

The chain links TRBV30 to TRBJ2-7, with D possibly matching TRBD2 (6 bases). The CDR3 has 13 amino acids. Trimming removed 2 bases at V and 4 bases at J, with 12 bases between. Germline loops: CDR1 GTSNPN, CDR2 SVGIG (reference sequence). This CDR3 is CAWSRTGGYEQYV. Written as DNA, the CDR3 is TGTGCCTGGAGTAGGACCGGGGGATACGAGCAGTACGTC.

The chain uses TRBV27 and TRBJ1-5; D may be TRBD1 (5 bases). Germline CDR1 is MNHEY and CDR2 is SMNVEV (reference sequence). Trimming removed 5 bases from V and 1 base from J, with 15 bases in between. The CDR3 is 16 residues long. CDR3 loop: CASSVRGKNSNQPQHF. The DNA of the CDR3 is TGTGCCAGCAGTGTCCGGGGGAAAAACAGCAATCAGCCCCAGCATTTT.

This clonotype was seen a handful of times. The J gene is TRBJ2-4, the V gene TRBV7-2, with TRBD2 identical over 12 bases. This CDR3 contains 16 residues. Germline-derived CDR1 and CDR2 are SGHTA and FQGNSA. J was trimmed by 4 bases and V by 4 bases; bases with no gene match: 5. The CDR3 bases are TGTGCCAGCAGCTCGACTAGCGGGAGAGGAAAAAACATTCAGTACTTC. Encoded protein: CASSSTSGRGKNIQYF.

CDR3 loop: CSASRRPTYEQYF. In DNA, the CDR3 is TGCAGTGCTAGTCGGCGGCCGACCTACGAGCAGTACTTC. The chain has TRBV20-1 and TRBJ2-7; D not certain. V was shortened by 3 bases and J by 2 bases, with 11 bases between the two germline ends. In germline, CDR1 is DFQATT, CDR2 SNEGSKA (reference sequence). The CDR3 length is 13 residues.

There are a few counts of this clonotype. The chain has TRBV29-1 and TRBJ2-3; 14 bases match TRBD2. Germline-derived CDR1 and CDR2 are SQVTM and ANQGSEA. The trim removed 5 bases at V and 3 bases at J, leaving 4 bases unmatched. CDR3 length: 15 amino acids. Here the CDR3 reads CSVLGTSGRTDTQYF. The CDR3 DNA reads TGCAGCGTTTTAGGGACTAGCGGGAGAACAGATACGCAGTATTTT.

The rearrangement uses TRBV6-6 and TRBJ2-2; D is uncertain. The CDR3 contains 12 residues. Trimming left V 1 base short and J 7 bases short, with 4 bases between. Germline lookup yields CDR1 MNHNY and CDR2 SVGAGI (reference sequence). This CDR3 reads CASSYYGGELFF. The CDR3 DNA sequence: TGTGCCAGCAGTTACTATGGCGGGGAGCTGTTTTTT.